This T cell receptor (beta chain) was sequenced in a study of CD8 T cells in ankylosing spondylitis. The germline gives CDR1 SGHAT, CDR2 FQNNGV. The CDR3 covers 17 residues. With 0 bases clipped from V and 0 bases from J, the junction kept 8 bases outside the gene matches. This clonotype occurred many times. Its antigen is undetermined. Quantitative 5'-RACE with molecular barcodes produced the TCR beta libraries. TCRdb processed the 5' RACE reads anew with MiXCR; each CDR3 protein has one entry. The repertoire includes roughly 120,000 distinct CDR3 sequences, about 6.4% of them detected once, and about 12% sits in the top ten. Overall study findings and caveats: Significantly higher representation of disease-linked clones was reported for matched ankylosing spondylitis synovial fluid. There were earlier reports of some motif variants in reactive arthritis synovial fluid and blood.

This chain joins TRBV11-2 and TRBJ2-7, with 7 bases identical to TRBD1. The sequence came from a male donor with ankylosing spondylitis or in good health (not recorded which). Sequencing input: blood, either unsorted or a sorted T cell fraction (not recorded which). The CDR3 bases are TGTGCCAGCAGCTTAGACGGACAGGTTGATATCTCCTACGAGCAGTACTTC. This encodes CASSLDGQVDISYEQYF.